This T cell receptor beta chain was identified in a study of blood T cell repertoires in COVID-19. Sequencing was performed with immunoSEQ multiplex PCR; in TCRdb, only in-frame clones are kept and a portion is missing. This table has some 260,000 clones, approximately 88% appearing once. V was shortened by 2 bases and J by 8 bases, with 13 bases between the two germline ends. CDR1 and CDR2 from the germline V gene are MNHEY and SVGAGI. The CDR3 length is 15 residues. The origin of this receptor is a woman between 65 and 79 years old with COVID-19, enrolled during active disease. The sequencing input was peripheral blood. This chain joins TRBV6-5 and TRBJ1-6; a possible D gene is TRBD1 (5 bases). CDR3 DNA sequence: TGTGCCAGCAGTTACCGCAGGGAAGGGGATTCACCCCTCCACTTT. Translated: CASSYRREGDSPLHF.